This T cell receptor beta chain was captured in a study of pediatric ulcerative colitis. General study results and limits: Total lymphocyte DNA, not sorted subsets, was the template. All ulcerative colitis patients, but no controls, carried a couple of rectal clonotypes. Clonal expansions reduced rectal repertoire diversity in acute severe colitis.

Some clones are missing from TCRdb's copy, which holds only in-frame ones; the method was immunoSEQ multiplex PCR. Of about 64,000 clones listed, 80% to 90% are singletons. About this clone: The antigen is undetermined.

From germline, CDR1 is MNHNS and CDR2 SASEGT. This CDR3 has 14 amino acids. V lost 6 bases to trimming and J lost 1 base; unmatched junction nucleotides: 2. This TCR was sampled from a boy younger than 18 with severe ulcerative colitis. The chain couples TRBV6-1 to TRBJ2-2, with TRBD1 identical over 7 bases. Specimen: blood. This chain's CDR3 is CASRGQMNTGELFF. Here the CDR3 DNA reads TGTGCCAGCAGGGGACAGATGAACACCGGGGAGCTGTTTTTT.